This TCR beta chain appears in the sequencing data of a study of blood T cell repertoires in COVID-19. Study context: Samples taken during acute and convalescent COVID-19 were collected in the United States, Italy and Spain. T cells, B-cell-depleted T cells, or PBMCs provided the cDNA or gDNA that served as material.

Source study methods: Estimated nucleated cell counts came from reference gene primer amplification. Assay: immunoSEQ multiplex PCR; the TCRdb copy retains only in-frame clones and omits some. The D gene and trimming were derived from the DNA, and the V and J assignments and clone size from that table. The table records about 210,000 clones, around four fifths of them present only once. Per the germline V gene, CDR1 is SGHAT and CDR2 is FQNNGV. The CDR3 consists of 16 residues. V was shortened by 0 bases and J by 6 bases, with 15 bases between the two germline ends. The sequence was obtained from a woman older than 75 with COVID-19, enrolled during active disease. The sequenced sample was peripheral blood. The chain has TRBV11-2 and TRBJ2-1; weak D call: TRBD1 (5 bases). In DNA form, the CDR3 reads TGTGCCAGCAGCTTAGATGGGGCGCACAGGAGCAATGAGCAGTTCTTC. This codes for CASSLDGAHRSNEQFF.